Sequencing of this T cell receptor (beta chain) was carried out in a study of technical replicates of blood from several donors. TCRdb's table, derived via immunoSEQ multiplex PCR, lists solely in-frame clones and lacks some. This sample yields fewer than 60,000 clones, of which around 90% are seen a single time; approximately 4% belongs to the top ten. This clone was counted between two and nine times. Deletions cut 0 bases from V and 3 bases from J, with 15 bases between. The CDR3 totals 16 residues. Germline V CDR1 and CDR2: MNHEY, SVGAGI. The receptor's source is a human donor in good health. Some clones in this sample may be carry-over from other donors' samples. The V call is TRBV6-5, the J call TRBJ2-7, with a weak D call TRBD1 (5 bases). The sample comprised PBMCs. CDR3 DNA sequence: TGTGCCAGCAGTTACTCCGTCACAGGTAGCCTCTACGAGCAGTACTTC. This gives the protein CASSYSVTGSLYEQYF.